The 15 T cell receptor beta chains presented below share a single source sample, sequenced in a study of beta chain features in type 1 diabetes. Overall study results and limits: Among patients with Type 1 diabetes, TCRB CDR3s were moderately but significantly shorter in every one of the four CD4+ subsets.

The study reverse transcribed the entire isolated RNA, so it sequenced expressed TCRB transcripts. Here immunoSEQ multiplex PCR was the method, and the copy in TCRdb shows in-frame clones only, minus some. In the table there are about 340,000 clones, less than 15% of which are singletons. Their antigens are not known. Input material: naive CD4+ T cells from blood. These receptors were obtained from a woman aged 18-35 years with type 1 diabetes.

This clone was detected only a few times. The CDR3: CASSLGNRGGTNYGYTF. In nucleotides, the CDR3 is TGTGCCAGCAGCTTAGGGAACAGGGGCGGGACGAACTATGGCTACACCTTC. V usage is TRBV7-8 and J usage is TRBJ1-2; TRBD1 matches 7 bases. The trim removed 1 base at V and 2 bases at J, leaving 10 bases unmatched. Germline CDR1 SGHVS, CDR2 FQNEAQ. This CDR3 is built from 17 residues.

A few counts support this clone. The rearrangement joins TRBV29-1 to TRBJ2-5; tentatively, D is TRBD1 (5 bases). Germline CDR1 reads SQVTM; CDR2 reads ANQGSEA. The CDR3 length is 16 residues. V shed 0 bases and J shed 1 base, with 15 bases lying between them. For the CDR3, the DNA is TGCAGCGTTGAAGATAGGGGCAGGGTCCTCCAAGAGACCCAGTACTTC. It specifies CSVEDRGRVLQETQYF.

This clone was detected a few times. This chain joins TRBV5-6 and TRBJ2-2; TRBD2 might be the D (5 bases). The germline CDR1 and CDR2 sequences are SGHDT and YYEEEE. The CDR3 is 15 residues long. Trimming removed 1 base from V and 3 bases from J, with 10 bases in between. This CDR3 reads CASSLRTPYTGELFF. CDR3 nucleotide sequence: TGTGCCAGCAGCTTGCGGACTCCGTACACCGGGGAGCTGTTTTTT.

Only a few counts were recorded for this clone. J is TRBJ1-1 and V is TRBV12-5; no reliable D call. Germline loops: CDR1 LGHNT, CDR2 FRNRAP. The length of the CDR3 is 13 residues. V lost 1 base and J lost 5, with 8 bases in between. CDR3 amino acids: CASGLEGGTEAFF. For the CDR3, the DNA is TGTGCTAGTGGTTTGGAGGGAGGAACTGAAGCTTTCTTT.

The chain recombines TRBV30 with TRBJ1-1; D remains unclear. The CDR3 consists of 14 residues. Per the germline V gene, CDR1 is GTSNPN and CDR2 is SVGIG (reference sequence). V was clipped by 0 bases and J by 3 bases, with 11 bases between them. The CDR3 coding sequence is TGTGCCTGGAGTGTAAGAGTTCGCGACACTGAAGCTTTCTTT. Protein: CAWSVRVRDTEAFF.

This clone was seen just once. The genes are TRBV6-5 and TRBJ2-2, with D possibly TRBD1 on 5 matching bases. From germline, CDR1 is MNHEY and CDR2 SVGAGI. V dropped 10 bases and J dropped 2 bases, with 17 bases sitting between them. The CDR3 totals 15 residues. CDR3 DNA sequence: TGTGCCACCCGCCGACAGAGTCTAAACACCGGGGAGCTGTTTTTT. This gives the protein CATRRQSLNTGELFF.

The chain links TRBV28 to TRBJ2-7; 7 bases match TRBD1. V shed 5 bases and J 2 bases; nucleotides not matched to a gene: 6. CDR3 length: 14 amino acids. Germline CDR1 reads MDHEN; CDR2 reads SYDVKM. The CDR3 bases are TGTGCCAGCAGTCTAAGTCAGGGGGCCTACGAGCAGTACTTC. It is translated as CASSLSQGAYEQYF.

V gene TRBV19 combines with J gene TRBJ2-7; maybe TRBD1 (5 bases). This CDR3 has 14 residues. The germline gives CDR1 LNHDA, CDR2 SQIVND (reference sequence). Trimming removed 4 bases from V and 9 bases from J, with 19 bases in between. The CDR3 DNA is TGTGCCAGTAGTACGACACAGGTTCGGACGGGGCAGTACTTC. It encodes CASSTTQVRTGQYF.

The CDR3: CASKRLAGAADTQYF. In DNA form, the CDR3 reads TGCGCCAGCAAGAGACTAGCGGGAGCCGCAGATACGCAGTATTTT. J is TRBJ2-3 and V is TRBV5-1; TRBD2 agrees at 12 bases. Trimming at V came to 6 bases and at J to 4 bases, leaving 6 bases not matched to a gene. Per the germline V gene, CDR1 is SGHRS and CDR2 is YFSETQ. CDR3 length equals 15 residues.

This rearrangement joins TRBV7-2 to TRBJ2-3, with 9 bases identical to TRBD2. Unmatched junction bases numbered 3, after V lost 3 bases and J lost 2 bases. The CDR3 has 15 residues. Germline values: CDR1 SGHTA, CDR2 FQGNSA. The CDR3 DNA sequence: TGTGCCAGCAGCTTCACTAGCGGGTTCACAGATACGCAGTATTTT. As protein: CASSFTSGFTDTQYF.

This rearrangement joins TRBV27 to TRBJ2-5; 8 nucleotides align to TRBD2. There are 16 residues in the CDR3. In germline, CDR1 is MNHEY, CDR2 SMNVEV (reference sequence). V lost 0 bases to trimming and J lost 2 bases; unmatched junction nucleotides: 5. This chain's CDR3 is CASSLSARGGQETQYF. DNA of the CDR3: TGTGCCAGCAGTTTATCCGCCCGGGGGGGGCAAGAGACCCAGTACTTC.

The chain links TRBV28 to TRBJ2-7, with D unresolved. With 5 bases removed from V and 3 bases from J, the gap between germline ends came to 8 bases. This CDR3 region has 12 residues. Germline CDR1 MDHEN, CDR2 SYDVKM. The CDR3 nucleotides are TGTGCCAGCAGTCGACTCCTCTACGAGCAGTACTTC. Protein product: CASSRLLYEQYF.

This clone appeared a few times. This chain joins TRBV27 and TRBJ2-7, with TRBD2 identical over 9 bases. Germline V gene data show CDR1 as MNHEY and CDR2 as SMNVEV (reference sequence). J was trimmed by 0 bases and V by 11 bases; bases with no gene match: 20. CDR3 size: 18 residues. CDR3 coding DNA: TGTGCCGGACCGTCATCAACCCTAGCGGGAAGGAGCTCCTACGAGCAGTACGTC. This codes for CAGPSSTLAGRSSYEQYV.

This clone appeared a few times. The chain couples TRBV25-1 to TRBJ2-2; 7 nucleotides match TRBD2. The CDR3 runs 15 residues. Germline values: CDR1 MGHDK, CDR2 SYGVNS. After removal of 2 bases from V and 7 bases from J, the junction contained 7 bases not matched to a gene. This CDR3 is CASSEGGRGFGELFF. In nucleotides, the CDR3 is TGTGCCAGCAGTGAAGGCGGGAGAGGGTTCGGGGAGCTGTTTTTT.

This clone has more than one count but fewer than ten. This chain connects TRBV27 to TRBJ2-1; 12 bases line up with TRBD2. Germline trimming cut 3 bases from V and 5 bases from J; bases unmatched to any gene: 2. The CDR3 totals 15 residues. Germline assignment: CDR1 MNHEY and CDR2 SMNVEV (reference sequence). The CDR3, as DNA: TGTGCCAGCAGTTTGACTAGCGGGAGCCACAATGAGCAGTTCTTC. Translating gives CASSLTSGSHNEQFF.